A selection of T cell receptor beta chains follows, all from one sample in a study of blood T cell repertoires in COVID-19. Profiling relied on immunoSEQ multiplex PCR, and the TCRdb table lists in-frame clones only, not all of them. The sample yields about 210,000 clones, approximately 85% seen once. Sequenced material: peripheral blood. These TCRs come from a woman in her 50s with active or convalescent COVID-19. The CDR3 runs from the conserved cysteine through the conserved F or W. A D gene is named only where the DNA matches it firmly. Size is stated for part of the rows, as once, few or many counts, or as a class when the clone is expanded.

j_call d_call v_call clone_size cdr3_aa cdr3_nt
TRBJ1-1 TRBD1 TRBV3-1/TRBV3-2 . CASSQDRGIGRTEAFF TGTGCCAGCAGCCAGGACAGGGGCATTGGGCGCACTGAAGCTTTCTTT
TRBJ2-1 . TRBV9 once CASSPGGGTYNEQFF TGTGCCAGCAGCCCAGGTGGCGGGACCTACAATGAGCAGTTCTTC
TRBJ2-7 . TRBV6-2/TRBV6-3 . CASSYSTRIYEQYF TGTGCCAGCAGTTACTCGACTAGAATCTACGAGCAGTACTTC
TRBJ1-5 TRBD1 TRBV2 . CASSHGQEQPQHF TGTGCCAGCAGCCACGGACAGGAACAGCCCCAGCATTTT
TRBJ1-5 . TRBV7-2 . CASSLAVGRESQHF TGTGCCAGCAGCTTAGCGGTAGGAAGGGAGTCCCAGCATTTT
TRBJ1-1 TRBD1 TRBV28 once CASSKTGVRTEAFF TGTGCCAGCAGCAAGACAGGGGTTCGAACTGAAGCTTTCTTT
TRBJ1-6 . TRBV5-1 . CASSSLGRGNNSPLHF TGCGCCAGCAGCTCCCTCGGCAGGGGAAATAATTCACCCCTCCACTTT
TRBJ1-3 . TRBV5-1 . CASSPRSDFGNTIYF TGCGCCAGCTCTCCTCGCAGCGATTTTGGAAACACCATATATTTT
TRBJ1-5 . TRBV10-2 . CASSETGWGQPQHF TGCGCCAGCAGTGAGACAGGATGGGGTCAGCCCCAGCATTTT
TRBJ1-5 TRBD1 TRBV4-2 . CASSQTGTGGYQPQHF TGTGCCAGCAGCCAGACGGGTACAGGGGGTTATCAGCCCCAGCATTTT
TRBJ1-6 . TRBV20-1 . CSASVEANSPLHF TGCAGTGCTAGTGTAGAGGCGAATTCACCCCTCCACTTT
TRBJ2-1 TRBD2 TRBV7-9 few CASSLTSGGVLDEQFF TGTGCCAGCAGCTTGACTAGCGGGGGGGTACTCGATGAGCAGTTCTTC
TRBJ2-7 . TRBV5-5 . CASSLSGRGGEQYF TGTGCCAGCAGCTTATCGGGCAGGGGCGGCGAGCAGTACTTC